A single sample is the source of the 17 T cell receptor beta chains below, sequenced in a study of T cell responses to AZD1222 COVID-19 vaccine. Using immunoSEQ multiplex PCR, the repertoire was profiled, and TCRdb retains in-frame clones only, with some absent. Of fewer than 55,000 clones listed, roughly three quarters are singletons. This sample comprised peripheral blood, obtained on day 0 of MenACWY control vaccination. The receptors derive from an adult in good health.

This rearrangement joins TRBV6-5 to TRBJ1-6, with D unresolved. Germline CDR1 is MNHEY and CDR2 is SVGAGI. V was shortened by 6 bases and J by 0 bases, with 9 bases between the two germline ends. This CDR3 is 15 amino acids long. The CDR3 DNA reads as TGTGCCAGCAGGGGCCAGAGCTCCTATAATTCACCCCTCCACTTT. Translated, it gives CASRGQSSYNSPLHF.

The gene calls are TRBV28 and TRBJ2-5, with TRBD1 as a possible D gene (5 bases). CDR1 MDHEN and CDR2 SYDVKM come from the germline V gene. Between the trimmed V and J ends, which lost 5 bases and 4 bases, there was a span of 17 bases. This CDR3 has 15 residues. CDR3 bases: TGTGCCAGCAGTCCATACACAGGACAACCAGAGACCCAGTACTTC. Translation: CASSPYTGQPETQYF.

This chain joins TRBV6-6 and TRBJ2-7; D possibly matches TRBD1 or TRBD2 (5 bases each). Germline V gene sequence: CDR1 MNHNY, CDR2 SVGAGI (reference sequence). Trimming removed 3 bases at V and 6 bases at J, with 21 bases between. The CDR3 has 16 amino acids. In DNA form, the CDR3 reads TGTGCCAGCAGTTATTTCGAGGCCGGGATGGGACCCGAGCAGTACTTC. It yields the protein CASSYFEAGMGPEQYF.

The V and J genes are TRBV30 and TRBJ1-2; the D gene is possibly TRBD1 (6 bases). Deletions cut 5 bases from V and 10 bases from J, with 14 bases between. The length of the CDR3 is 11 residues. Germline V gene data show CDR1 as GTSNPN and CDR2 as SVGIG (reference sequence). CDR3 bases: TGTGCCTGGCGTAAAGGGACAAACTACACCTTC. It codes for CAWRKGTNYTF. The full variable domain, with the rest looked up from reference TRBV30 and TRBJ1-2, is SQTIHQWPATLVQPVGSPLSLECTVEGTSNPNLYWYRQAAGRGLQLLFYSVGIGQISSEVPQNLSASRPQDRQFILSSKKLLLSDSGFYLCAWRKGTNYTFGSGTRLTVV.

The rearrangement uses TRBV6-5 and TRBJ1-3, with D unresolved. Germline CDR1 reads MNHEY; CDR2 reads SVGAGI. Trimming shortened V by 0 bases and J by 4 bases, and 13 bases separated the two germline ends. The CDR3 contains 16 residues. This CDR3 is CASSYSIPEAGNTIYF. In nucleotides, the CDR3 is TGTGCCAGCAGTTACTCGATCCCCGAGGCGGGAAACACCATATATTTT.

The rearrangement uses TRBV6-5 and TRBJ2-3; 9 bases agree with TRBD2. J lost 4 bases, V lost 7 bases, and 9 bases had no gene match. CDR1 and CDR2 (germline): MNHEY, SVGAGI. This CDR3 has 15 residues. CDR3 DNA: TGTGCCAGCAAGGGTGGAGCGGGAGGCCCAGATACGCAGTATTTT. Protein product: CASKGGAGGPDTQYF.

The chain uses TRBV5-1 and TRBJ1-1; D unclear. This CDR3 is built from 13 residues. Germline CDR1 SGHRS, CDR2 YFSETQ. Between the trimmed V and J ends, which lost 0 bases and 1 base, there was a span of 4 bases. For the CDR3, the DNA is TGCGCCAGCAGCTTGGAGCAGAACACTGAAGCTTTCTTT. This translates into CASSLEQNTEAFF.

CDR3 sequence (DNA): TGCGCCAGCAGCTTACAACCGGGACAGGGGATAAATTCACCCCTCCACTTT. Amino acid sequence: CASSLQPGQGINSPLHF. This chain uses TRBV5-1 with TRBJ1-6, with 10 nucleotides matching TRBD1. Trimming took 2 bases from V and 7 from J; bases not matched to a gene: 9. This CDR3 has 17 amino acids. Germline assignment: CDR1 SGHRS and CDR2 YFSETQ.

The chain recombines TRBV18 with TRBJ1-4; TRBD1 might be the D (5 bases). This CDR3 is built from 17 residues. V dropped 3 bases and J dropped 0 bases, with 14 bases sitting between them. Germline CDR1 and CDR2: KGHSH and LQKENI. In DNA form, the CDR3 reads TGTGCCAGCTCACCCAACTTGCAACAGGCAACTAATGAAAAACTGTTTTTT. Its translation: CASSPNLQQATNEKLFF.

The CDR3 region is CASSPVGSGVYEQYV. For the CDR3, the DNA is TGTGCCAGCAGCCCCGTTGGGAGCGGGGTCTACGAGCAGTACGTC. The V call is TRBV14, the J call TRBJ2-7; 7 nucleotides match TRBD2. CDR3 length: 15 residues. The junction had 9 bases not matched to a gene; V was cut back by 4 bases and J by 3 bases. Germline V lookup: CDR1 SGHDN, CDR2 FVKESK.

This clone has a single count. The rearrangement joins TRBV6-5 to TRBJ1-2; TRBD1 aligns across 8 bases. Germline CDR1 is MNHEY and CDR2 is SVGAGI. Trimming cost V 6 bases and J 6 bases; bases outside gene matches: 9. The CDR3 has 14 residues. This CDR3 reads CASRKIGQGDGYTF. The CDR3 DNA follows: TGTGCCAGCAGAAAGATTGGACAGGGAGATGGCTACACCTTC.

Concerning this clone itself: Distinct nucleotide sequences in the sample also encode this CDR3. V usage is TRBV3-1 (or the pseudogene TRBV3-2) and J usage is TRBJ1-3, with D unclear. Deletions cut 5 bases from V and 4 bases from J, with 9 bases between. Germline-derived CDR1 and CDR2 are LGHDT and YNNKEL (reference sequence). The CDR3 runs to 13 residues. The CDR3 sequence: CASSKKGGNTIYF. The CDR3 DNA follows: TGTGCCAGCAGCAAAAAAGGGGGAAACACCATATATTTT.

The CDR3 sequence: CASSHLPSYGYTF. The CDR3 coding sequence is TGTGCCAGCAGCCACTTACCGTCCTATGGCTACACCTTC. The chain is built from TRBV4-2 and TRBJ1-2; D is uncertain. Trimming left V 3 bases short and J 4 bases short, with 9 bases between. Germline V gene data show CDR1 as LGHNA and CDR2 as YNFKEQ. The CDR3 loop spans 13 amino acids.

The V gene is TRBV19, the J gene TRBJ2-2, with D possibly matching TRBD1 (7 bases). Deletions cut 3 bases from V and 6 bases from J, with 17 bases between. Per the germline V gene, CDR1 is LNHDA and CDR2 is SQIVND (reference sequence). This CDR3 contains 16 residues. The CDR3 region has the DNA TGTGCCAGTAGTATTCGGGCAGGGGGGTACCCCGGGGAGCTGTTTTTT. It specifies CASSIRAGGYPGELFF.

This chain joins TRBV2 and TRBJ2-6, with TRBD2 as a possible D gene (5 bases). The CDR3 consists of 13 residues. Per germline, CDR1 SNHLY and CDR2 FYNNEI. Between the trimmed V and J ends, which lost 6 bases and 6 bases, there was a span of 9 bases. The CDR3 loop is CASREEVANVLTF. CDR3 in DNA: TGTGCCAGCAGGGAGGAGGTGGCCAACGTCCTGACTTTC.

J is TRBJ1-1 and V is TRBV19; D unresolved. V was trimmed by 0 bases and J by 8 bases, leaving 10 bases between them. In germline, CDR1 is LNHDA, CDR2 SQIVND (reference sequence). This CDR3 comprises 13 residues. In nucleotides, the CDR3 is TGTGCCAGTAGTATAGATGGGAGTTTGGAAGCTTTCTTT. Amino acids: CASSIDGSLEAFF.

The gene calls are TRBV29-1 and TRBJ1-5, with D perhaps TRBD1 (6 bases). The CDR3 is 13 residues long. V lost 4 bases to trimming and J lost 3 bases, with 10 bases between them. Germline values: CDR1 SQVTM, CDR2 ANQGSEA. The CDR3 sequence: CSVGGLNNQPQHF. DNA for the CDR3: TGCAGCGTTGGGGGGCTTAACAATCAGCCCCAGCATTTT. Combining the CDR3 with reference TRBV29-1 and TRBJ1-5 gives the whole variable domain SAVISQKPSRDICQRGTSLTIQCQVDSQVTMMFWYRQQPGQSLTLIATANQGSEATYESGFVIDKFPISRPNLTFSTLTVSNMSPEDSSIYLCSVGGLNNQPQHFGDGTRLSIL.